These 22 T cell receptor beta chains originate from one sample sequenced in a study of blood T cell repertoires in COVID-19. Data came from immunoSEQ multiplex PCR; TCRdb stores just in-frame clones and leaves some out. This repertoire shows 250,000 to 350,000 clones, about 85% found once; its top ten account for about 2.2%. Specimen: peripheral blood. The receptors shown here come from a woman between 45 and 65 years old who had recovered from COVID-19.

The V gene is TRBV28, the J gene TRBJ1-2, with TRBD1 identical over 9 bases. The CDR3 has 15 amino acids. Germline V gene sequence: CDR1 MDHEN, CDR2 SYDVKM. The junction had 6 bases not matched to a gene; V was cut back by 5 bases and J by 2 bases. CDR3 sequence reads: CASSPGQGTNYGYTF. CDR3 sequence (DNA): TGTGCCAGCAGTCCTGGACAGGGGACCAACTATGGCTACACCTTC.

The chain couples TRBV11-2 to TRBJ1-2; 8 bases match TRBD1. CDR3 length: 13 amino acids. In germline, CDR1 is SGHAT, CDR2 FQNNGV. Trimming cost V 4 bases and J 8 bases; bases outside gene matches: 6. The DNA of the CDR3 is TGTGCCAGCAGCTCTGGGACAGGCATCGGCTACACCTTC. Its protein product is CASSSGTGIGYTF.

This chain connects TRBV28 to TRBJ1-1; 7 bases are shared with TRBD1. Trimming cost V 8 bases and J 2 bases; bases outside gene matches: 17. The CDR3 sequence is 17 residues long. Germline CDR1 is MDHEN and CDR2 is SYDVKM. In DNA, the CDR3 is TGTGCCAGCGCTCTAACAGGGGCTGCGGACTACAACACTGAAGCTTTCTTT. Translating gives CASALTGAADYNTEAFF. The full variable domain, its missing parts supplied by reference TRBV28 and TRBJ1-1, is DVKVTQSSRYLVKRTGEKVFLECVQDMDHENMFWYRQDPGLGLRLIYFSYDVKMKEKGDIPEGYSVSREKKERFSLILESASTNQTSMYLCASALTGAADYNTEAFFGQGTRLTVV.

V and J are TRBV7-2 and TRBJ1-2, with 8 bases matching TRBD1. This CDR3 has 13 amino acids. Losses at the gene ends were 4 bases for V and 8 bases for J; bases not matched to a gene: 6. Looked up from germline, CDR1 is SGHTA and CDR2 is FQGNSA. DNA for the CDR3: TGTGCCAGCAGCTCAAGGACAGGGTACGGCTACACCTTC. It is translated as CASSSRTGYGYTF.

The sample holds one count of this clone. The chain is built from TRBV30 and TRBJ2-7; 8 nucleotides agree with TRBD2. This CDR3 has 11 amino acids. Losses at the gene ends were 4 bases for V and 7 bases for J; bases not matched to a gene: 3. CDR1 is GTSNPN and CDR2 is SVGIG in the germline V gene (reference sequence). The CDR3 sequence is CAWTPGGEQYF. The DNA of the CDR3 is TGTGCCTGGACCCCGGGGGGGGAGCAGTACTTC.

This clone turned up a few times. The chain links TRBV28 to TRBJ1-3, with D maybe TRBD1 (5 bases). Trimming cost V 9 bases and J 0 bases, with 12 bases left between them. CDR3 length: 14 residues. CDR1 MDHEN and CDR2 SYDVKM come from the germline V gene. The CDR3 sequence is CASRGHISGNTIYF. The CDR3 region has the DNA TGTGCCAGTCGAGGACATATCTCTGGAAACACCATATATTTT. Full variable domain (remainder filled in from reference TRBV28 and TRBJ1-3): DVKVTQSSRYLVKRTGEKVFLECVQDMDHENMFWYRQDPGLGLRLIYFSYDVKMKEKGDIPEGYSVSREKKERFSLILESASTNQTSMYLCASRGHISGNTIYFGEGSWLTVV.

The chain employs TRBV3-1 (or the pseudogene TRBV3-2) and TRBJ2-5; 11 nucleotides line up with TRBD2. Germline loops: CDR1 LGHDT, CDR2 YNNKEL (reference sequence). This CDR3 region has 15 residues. The junction had 3 bases not matched to a gene; V was cut back by 4 bases and J by 2 bases. DNA for the CDR3: TGTGCCAGCAGCCTAGCGGGAGGGGAACAAGAGACCCAGTACTTC. Protein sequence: CASSLAGGEQETQYF.

The chain recombines TRBV28 with TRBJ1-2; D call uncertain. Trimming removed 6 bases at V and 4 bases at J, with 12 bases between. There are 13 residues in the CDR3. In germline, CDR1 is MDHEN, CDR2 SYDVKM. DNA of the CDR3: TGTGCCAGCAGGACTGAGGGTTTCTATGGCTACACCTTC. It specifies CASRTEGFYGYTF.

This chain uses TRBV4-3 with TRBJ1-2, with 8 bases matching TRBD1. The V gene end was trimmed by 0 bases and the J gene end by 6 bases; junction bases not matched to a gene: 18. Germline CDR1 and CDR2: LGHNA and YSLEER. This CDR3 has 19 amino acids. The CDR3 bases are TGCGCCAGCAGCCAAGATCGCGCTTTCTTTTTCGGACAGGGCGATGGCTACACCTTC. It encodes CASSQDRAFFFGQGDGYTF.

This rearrangement joins TRBV4-3 to TRBJ2-1; 11 bases are a match to TRBD2. There are 13 residues in the CDR3. CDR1 is LGHNA, CDR2 YSLEER, per germline. Germline trimming cut 4 bases from V and 10 bases from J; bases unmatched to any gene: 3. DNA of the CDR3: TGCGCCAGCAGCCCTGGACTAGCGGGCGAGCAGTTCTTC. As protein: CASSPGLAGEQFF.

This chain connects TRBV5-6 to TRBJ1-2; TRBD1 agrees at 7 bases. The J segment lost 6 bases and the V segment lost 2 bases, leaving 7 bases of the junction unmatched. Germline-derived CDR1 and CDR2 are SGHDT and YYEEEE. The CDR3 totals 14 residues. The CDR3 region is CASSFQATGHGYTF. The DNA for the CDR3 is TGTGCCAGCAGCTTTCAAGCGACAGGGCATGGCTACACCTTC.

The DNA for the CDR3 is TGTGCCAGTAGTAAGAAGGGGGCACACAATCAGCCCCAGCATTTT. Amino acids: CASSKKGAHNQPQHF. The rearrangement uses TRBV19 and TRBJ1-5, with 7 bases that match TRBD1. The germline CDR1 and CDR2 sequences are LNHDA and SQIVND (reference sequence). This CDR3 comprises 15 residues. V was pared by 4 bases and J by 3 bases, with 6 bases of the junction left unmatched. Full variable domain (missing parts from reference TRBV19 and TRBJ1-5): DGGITQSPKYLFRKEGQNVTLSCEQNLNHDAMYWYRQDPGQGLRLIYYSQIVNDFQKGDIAEGYSVSREKKESFPLTVTSAQKNPTAFYLCASSKKGAHNQPQHFGDGTRLSIL.

The chain combines TRBV12-5 with TRBJ2-1; tentative D call: TRBD2 (5 bases). Germline V lookup: CDR1 LGHNT, CDR2 FRNRAP. The V and J ends lost 2 bases and 3 bases respectively, with 14 bases between them. This CDR3 comprises 16 residues. The CDR3 DNA reads TGTGCTAGTGGTTTGTCCCGCGGGCAGCACTACAATGAGCAGTTCTTC. Protein sequence: CASGLSRGQHYNEQFF.

This sequence joins TRBV6-4 and TRBJ2-1; 11 bases fit TRBD2. CDR1 is MRHNA and CDR2 is SNTAGT in the germline V gene. The CDR3 loop spans 15 amino acids. J was trimmed by 12 bases and V by 7 bases; bases with no gene match: 14. The CDR3 reads CASTALAGVGGRQFF. The CDR3 DNA sequence: TGTGCCAGCACCGCACTAGCGGGAGTAGGGGGAAGGCAGTTCTTC.

This clone came up many times. The chain joins TRBV4-2 to TRBJ1-5; D remains ambiguous. This CDR3 has 13 amino acids. Germline CDR1 reads LGHNA; CDR2 reads YNFKEQ. V lost 4 bases, J lost 1 base, and 5 bases lay in between. The CDR3 spells CASSPLSNQPQHF. CDR3 bases: TGTGCCAGCAGCCCCCTGAGCAATCAGCCCCAGCATTTT.

The J gene is TRBJ2-7, the V gene TRBV9; D uncertain. Germline loops: CDR1 SGDLS, CDR2 YYNGEE. Trimming shortened V by 0 bases and J by 6 bases, and 16 bases separated the two germline ends. The CDR3 loop spans 15 amino acids. The CDR3 reads CASSVGSGREPEQYF. In DNA, the CDR3 is TGTGCCAGCAGCGTAGGATCGGGTCGTGAACCCGAGCAGTACTTC. Variable domain in full (rest from reference TRBV9 and TRBJ2-7): DSGVTQTPKHLITATGQRVTLRCSPRSGDLSVYWYQQSLDQGLQFLIQYYNGEERAKGNILERFSAQQFPDLHSELNLSSLELGDSALYFCASSVGSGREPEQYFGPGTRLTVT.

The gene calls are TRBV27 and TRBJ1-2; D possibly corresponds to TRBD1 (5 bases). Per the germline V gene, CDR1 is MNHEY and CDR2 is SMNVEV (reference sequence). V shed 4 bases and J shed 6 bases, with 12 bases lying between them. The CDR3 has 13 amino acids. The CDR3 here is CASSYMGLDGYTF. The CDR3 DNA follows: TGTGCCAGCAGTTACATGGGGCTTGATGGCTACACCTTC.

V gene TRBV28 combines with J gene TRBJ2-7, with 8 bases matching TRBD1. The germline gives CDR1 MDHEN, CDR2 SYDVKM. V trimming: 6 bases; J trimming: 2 bases; junction bases outside the gene matches: 12. The CDR3 loop spans 16 amino acids. This CDR3 is CASSTPGRGLAYEQYF. The CDR3 nucleotides read TGTGCCAGCAGCACGCCGGGCAGGGGGCTTGCCTACGAGCAGTACTTC.

This chain connects TRBV10-3 to TRBJ1-2; TRBD1 aligns across 7 bases. Trimming removed 7 bases from V and 7 bases from J; junction bases left unmatched: 6. Germline CDR1 ENHRY, CDR2 SYGVKD. The CDR3 is 12 residues long. The CDR3 sequence is CAITKQGIGYTF. In DNA form, the CDR3 reads TGTGCCATCACCAAACAGGGGATTGGCTACACCTTC.

V and J are TRBV2 and TRBJ2-1; D may be TRBD1 (6 bases). Trimming shortened V by 1 base and J by 6 bases, and 16 bases separated the two germline ends. Germline V gene lookup returns CDR1 SNHLY and CDR2 FYNNEI. The CDR3 has 16 amino acids. As DNA, the CDR3 is TGTGCCAGCAGTGAAGGGACAGCCCCAGGAGGCAATGAGCAGTTCTTC. It specifies CASSEGTAPGGNEQFF.

The V call is TRBV6-6, the J call TRBJ1-2, with 7 positions matching TRBD1. The CDR3 loop spans 14 amino acids. Germline assignment: CDR1 MNHNY and CDR2 SVGAGI (reference sequence). J lost 3 bases, V lost 4 bases, and 5 bases had no gene match. CDR3 protein: CASSWDSPDYGYTF. As DNA, the CDR3 is TGTGCCAGCAGTTGGGACAGTCCCGACTATGGCTACACCTTC.

The chain is built from TRBV10-3 and TRBJ2-1; TRBD1 might be the D (5 bases). V lost 5 bases and J 4 bases, leaving 12 bases between the germline ends. This CDR3 has 14 amino acids. CDR1 and CDR2 (germline): ENHRY, SYGVKD. DNA for the CDR3: TGTGCCATCAGTCCGGACACCTTATACAATGAGCAGTTCTTC. Residues: CAISPDTLYNEQFF.